This TCR beta chain was identified in a study of T cell repertoires in cytomegalovirus infection. The ends were cut back, 1 base at V and 0 bases at J, with 13 bases in the middle. The CDR3 has 17 residues. TCRdb itself ran the reads through MiXCR, one entry per CDR3 protein. The profile shows just over 450,000 distinct CDR3 sequences, roughly 42% of them singletons. Comments on this clonotype: Its matching antigen is unknown.

The study, taken as a whole, reports: In two of eight donors, the top clonotype was HLA-C-restricted CMV-specific.

The sequencing here drew on cultured PBMCs, taken from culture after CMV antigen stimulation. This chain joins TRBV12-3 or TRBV12-4 and TRBJ1-5; D not certain. This clonotype originated in a human donor in good health (CMV status not recorded). Some clones in this sample may be carry-over from other donors' samples. CDR3 sequence (DNA): TGTGCCAGCAGTTTAGGGTTAGGGCTGTATAGCAATCAGCCCCAGCATTTT. Protein product: CASSLGLGLYSNQPQHF.